This record concerns one T cell receptor beta chain sequence. Per the germline V gene, CDR1 is MNHNY and CDR2 is SVGAGI (reference sequence). This CDR3 is built from 13 residues. The germline V and J ends were trimmed by 4 bases and 4 bases, with 8 bases remaining between them. The sample originates from a study of cytomegalovirus exposure and HLA in healthy donors. The data were produced by immunoSEQ multiplex PCR, yet TCRdb's version contains in-frame clones alone and is incomplete. This sample has 250,000 to 300,000 clones, with around 87% found just once. Sequencing was done on a sample of PBMCs. This TCR derives from a young woman in good health and CMV-seronegative. The chain combines TRBV6-6 with TRBJ1-5; D not resolved. CDR3 loop: CASSSTENQPQHF. The CDR3 DNA reads as TGTGCCAGCAGTTCAACAGAGAATCAGCCCCAGCATTTT.